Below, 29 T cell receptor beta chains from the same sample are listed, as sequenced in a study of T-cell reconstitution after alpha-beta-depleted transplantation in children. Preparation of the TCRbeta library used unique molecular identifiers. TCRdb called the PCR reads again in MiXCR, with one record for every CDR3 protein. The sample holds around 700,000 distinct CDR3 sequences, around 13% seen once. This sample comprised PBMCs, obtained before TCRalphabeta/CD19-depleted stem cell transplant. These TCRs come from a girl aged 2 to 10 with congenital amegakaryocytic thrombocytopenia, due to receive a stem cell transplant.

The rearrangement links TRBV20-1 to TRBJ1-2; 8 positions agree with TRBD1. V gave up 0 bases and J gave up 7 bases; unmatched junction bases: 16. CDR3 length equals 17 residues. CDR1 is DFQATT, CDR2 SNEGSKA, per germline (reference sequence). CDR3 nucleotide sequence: TGCAGTGCTAGAGACACCCCTGTGCAGGGGGCTTTTCTTGGCTACACCTTC. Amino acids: CSARDTPVQGAFLGYTF.

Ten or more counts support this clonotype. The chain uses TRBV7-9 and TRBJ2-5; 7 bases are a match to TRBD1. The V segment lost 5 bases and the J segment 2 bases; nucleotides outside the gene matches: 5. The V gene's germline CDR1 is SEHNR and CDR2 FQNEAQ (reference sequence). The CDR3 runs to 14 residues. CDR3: CASSTDRDQETQYF. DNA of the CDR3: TGTGCCAGCAGCACAGACAGGGATCAAGAGACCCAGTACTTC.

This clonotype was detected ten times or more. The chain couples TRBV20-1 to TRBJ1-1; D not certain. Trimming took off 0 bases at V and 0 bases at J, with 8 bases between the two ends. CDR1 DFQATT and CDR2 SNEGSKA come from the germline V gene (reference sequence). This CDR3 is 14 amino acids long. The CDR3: CSARDANMNTEAFF. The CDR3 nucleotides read TGCAGTGCTAGAGACGCCAATATGAACACTGAAGCTTTCTTT.

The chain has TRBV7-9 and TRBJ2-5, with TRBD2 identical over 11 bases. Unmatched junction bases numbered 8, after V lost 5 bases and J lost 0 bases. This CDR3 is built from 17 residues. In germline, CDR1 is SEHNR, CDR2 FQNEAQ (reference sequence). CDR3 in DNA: TGTGCCAGCAGCCGACCGATAGCGGGAGGGTACCAAGAGACCCAGTACTTC. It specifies CASSRPIAGGYQETQYF.

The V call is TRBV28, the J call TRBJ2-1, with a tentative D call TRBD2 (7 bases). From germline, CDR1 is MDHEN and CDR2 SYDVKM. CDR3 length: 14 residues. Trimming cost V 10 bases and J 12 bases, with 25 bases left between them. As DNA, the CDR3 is TGTGCCACACGGGGGGCAGCATCACCGTTAGGGCAGTTCTTC. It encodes CATRGAASPLGQFF.

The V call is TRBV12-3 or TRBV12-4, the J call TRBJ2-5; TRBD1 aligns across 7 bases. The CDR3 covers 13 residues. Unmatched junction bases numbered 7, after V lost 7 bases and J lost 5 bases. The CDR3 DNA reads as TGTGCCAGCACACCGGGACAGTTGGAGACCCAGTACTTC. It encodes CASTPGQLETQYF.

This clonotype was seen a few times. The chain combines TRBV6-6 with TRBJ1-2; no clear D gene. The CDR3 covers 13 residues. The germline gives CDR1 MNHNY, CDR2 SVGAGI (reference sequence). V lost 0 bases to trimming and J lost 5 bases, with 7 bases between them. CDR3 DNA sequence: TGTGCCAGCAGTTACTCTGGGCCGTATGGCTACACCTTC. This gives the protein CASSYSGPYGYTF.

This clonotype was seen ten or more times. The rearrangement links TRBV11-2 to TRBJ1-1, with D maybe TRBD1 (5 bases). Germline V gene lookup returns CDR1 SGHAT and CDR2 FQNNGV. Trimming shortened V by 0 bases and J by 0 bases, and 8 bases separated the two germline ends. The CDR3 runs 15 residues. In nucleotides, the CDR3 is TGTGCCAGCAGCTTAGACGGGGCCCTGAACACTGAAGCTTTCTTT. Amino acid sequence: CASSLDGALNTEAFF. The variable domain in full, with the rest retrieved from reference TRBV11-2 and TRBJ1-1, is EAGVAQSPRYKIIEKRQSVAFWCNPISGHATLYWYQQILGQGPKLLIQFQNNGVVDDSQLPKDRFSAERLKGVDSTLKIQPAKLEDSAVYLCASSLDGALNTEAFFGQGTRLTVV.

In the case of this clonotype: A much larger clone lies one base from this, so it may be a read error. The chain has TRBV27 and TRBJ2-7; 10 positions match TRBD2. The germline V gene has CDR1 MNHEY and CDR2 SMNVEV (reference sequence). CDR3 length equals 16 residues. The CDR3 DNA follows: TGTGCCAGCAGTCTTTGGGCTAGCGGGAGTTCCTACGGGCAGTACTTC. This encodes CASSLWASGSSYGQYF.

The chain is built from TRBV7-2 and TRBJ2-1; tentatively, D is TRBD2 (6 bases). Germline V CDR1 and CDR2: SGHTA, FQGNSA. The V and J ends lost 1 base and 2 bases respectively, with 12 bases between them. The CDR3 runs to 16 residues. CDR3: CASSLVSGSAYNEQFF. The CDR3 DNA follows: TGTGCCAGCAGCTTAGTATCCGGGAGTGCCTACAATGAGCAGTTCTTC.

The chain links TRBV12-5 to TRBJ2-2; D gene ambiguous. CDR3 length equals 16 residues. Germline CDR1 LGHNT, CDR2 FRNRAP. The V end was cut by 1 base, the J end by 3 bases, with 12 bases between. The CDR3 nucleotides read TGTGCTAGTGGTTTGGCTTGGGTTCGTGACACCGGGGAGCTGTTTTTT. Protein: CASGLAWVRDTGELFF. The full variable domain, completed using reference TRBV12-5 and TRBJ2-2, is DARVTQTPRHKVTEMGQEVTMRCQPILGHNTVFWYRQTMMQGLELLAYFRNRAPLDDSGMPKDRFSAEMPDATLATLKIQPSEPRDSAVYFCASGLAWVRDTGELFFGEGSRLTVL.

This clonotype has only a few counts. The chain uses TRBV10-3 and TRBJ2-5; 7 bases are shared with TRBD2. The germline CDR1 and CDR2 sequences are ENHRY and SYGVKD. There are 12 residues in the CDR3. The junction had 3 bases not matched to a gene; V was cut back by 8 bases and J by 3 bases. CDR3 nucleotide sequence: TGTGCCATCGGGGCGGGGGAAGAGACCCAGTACTTC. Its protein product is CAIGAGEETQYF.

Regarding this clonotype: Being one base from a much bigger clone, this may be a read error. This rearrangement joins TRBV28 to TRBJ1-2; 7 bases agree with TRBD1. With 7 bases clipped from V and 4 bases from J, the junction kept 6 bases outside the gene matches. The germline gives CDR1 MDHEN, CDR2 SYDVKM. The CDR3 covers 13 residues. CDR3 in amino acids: CASTRGLGYGYTF. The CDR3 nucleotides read TGTGCCAGCACTAGGGGGCTTGGCTATGGCTACACCTTC.

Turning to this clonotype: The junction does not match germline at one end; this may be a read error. The DNA for the CDR3 is TGCTGCGTTGAAGAAGGGGTTTTCCGCCAGGGCGATACGCAGTATTTT. Amino acid sequence: CCVEEGVFRQGDTQYF. The V call is TRBV29-1, the J call TRBJ2-3; D perhaps matches TRBD1 (5 bases). Germline V gene lookup returns CDR1 SQVTM and CDR2 ANQGSEA. This CDR3 comprises 16 residues.

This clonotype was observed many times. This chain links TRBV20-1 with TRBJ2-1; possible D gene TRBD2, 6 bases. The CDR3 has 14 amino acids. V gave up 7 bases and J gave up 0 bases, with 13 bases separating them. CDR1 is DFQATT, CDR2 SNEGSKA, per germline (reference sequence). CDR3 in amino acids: CSGVAAFSYNEQFF. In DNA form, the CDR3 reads TGCAGTGGGGTAGCGGCCTTCTCCTACAATGAGCAGTTCTTC.

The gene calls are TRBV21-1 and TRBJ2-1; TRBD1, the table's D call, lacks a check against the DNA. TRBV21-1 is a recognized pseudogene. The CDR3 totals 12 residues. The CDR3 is CASSKGGKEQLF. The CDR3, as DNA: TGTGCCAGCAGCAAAGGGGGGAAGGAGCAGCTCTTC.

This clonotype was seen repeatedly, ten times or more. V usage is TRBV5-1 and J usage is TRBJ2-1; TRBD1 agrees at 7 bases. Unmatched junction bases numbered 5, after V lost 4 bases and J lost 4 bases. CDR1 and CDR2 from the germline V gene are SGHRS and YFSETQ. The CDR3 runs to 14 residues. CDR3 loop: CASSADRVYNEQFF. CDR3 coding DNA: TGCGCCAGCAGCGCTGACAGGGTATACAATGAGCAGTTCTTC.

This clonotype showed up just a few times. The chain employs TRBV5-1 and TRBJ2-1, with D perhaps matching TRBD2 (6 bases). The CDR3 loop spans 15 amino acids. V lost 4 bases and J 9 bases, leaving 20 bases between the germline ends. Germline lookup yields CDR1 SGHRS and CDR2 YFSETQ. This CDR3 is CASSPTTSSSSEQFF. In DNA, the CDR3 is TGCGCCAGCAGCCCAACGACTAGTTCTTCTTCTGAGCAGTTCTTC.

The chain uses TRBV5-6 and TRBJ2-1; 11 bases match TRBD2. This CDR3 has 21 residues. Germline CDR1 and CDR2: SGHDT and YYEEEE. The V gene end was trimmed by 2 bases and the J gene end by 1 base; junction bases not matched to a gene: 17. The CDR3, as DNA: TGTGCCAGCAGCTTCAGTCATGCACTAGCGGGAGCTAAGGGGTCCTACAATGAGCAGTTCTTC. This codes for CASSFSHALAGAKGSYNEQFF.

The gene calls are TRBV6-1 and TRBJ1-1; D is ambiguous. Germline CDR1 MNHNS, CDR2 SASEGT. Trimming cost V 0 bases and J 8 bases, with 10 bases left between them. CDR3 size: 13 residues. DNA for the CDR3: TGTGCCAGCAGTGAAGCCCTCTTCAGAGAAGCTTTCTTT. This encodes CASSEALFREAFF.

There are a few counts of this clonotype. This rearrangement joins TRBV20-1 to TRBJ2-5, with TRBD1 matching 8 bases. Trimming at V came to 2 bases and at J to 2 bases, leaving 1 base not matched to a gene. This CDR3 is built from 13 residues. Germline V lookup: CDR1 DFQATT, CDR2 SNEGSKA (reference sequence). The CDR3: CSARRDRQETQYF. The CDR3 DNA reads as TGCAGTGCTAGAAGGGACAGGCAAGAGACCCAGTACTTC.

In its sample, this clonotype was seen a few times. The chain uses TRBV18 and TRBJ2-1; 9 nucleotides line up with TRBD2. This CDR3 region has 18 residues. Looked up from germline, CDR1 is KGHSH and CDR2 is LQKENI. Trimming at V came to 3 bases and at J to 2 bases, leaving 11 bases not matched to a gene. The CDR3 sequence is CASSPLTLAGATYNEQFF. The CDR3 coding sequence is TGTGCCAGCTCACCCCTAACCTTAGCGGGGGCCACCTACAATGAGCAGTTCTTC.

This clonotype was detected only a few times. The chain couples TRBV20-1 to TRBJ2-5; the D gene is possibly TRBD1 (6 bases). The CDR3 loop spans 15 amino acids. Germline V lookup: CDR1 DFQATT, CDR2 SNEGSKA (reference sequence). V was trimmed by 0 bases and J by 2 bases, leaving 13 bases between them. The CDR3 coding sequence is TGCAGTGCTAGAGATGGGGGCAGGTGGCAAGAGACCCAGTACTTC. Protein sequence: CSARDGGRWQETQYF.

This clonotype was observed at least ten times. CDR3 residues: CSVYARTTGANVLTF. As DNA, the CDR3 is TGCAGCGTCTACGCCAGGACCACTGGGGCCAACGTCCTGACTTTC. The V gene is TRBV29-1, the J gene TRBJ2-6; no firm D call. V was clipped by 6 bases and J by 2 bases, with 14 bases between them. Germline V gene data show CDR1 as SQVTM and CDR2 as ANQGSEA. CDR3 length: 15 residues.

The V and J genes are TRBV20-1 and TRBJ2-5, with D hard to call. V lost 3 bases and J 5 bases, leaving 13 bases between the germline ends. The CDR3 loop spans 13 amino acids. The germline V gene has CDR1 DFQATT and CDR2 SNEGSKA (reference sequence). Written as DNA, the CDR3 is TGCAGTGCTAGTTTGTTTAGTTTTGAGACCCAGTACTTC. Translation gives CSASLFSFETQYF.

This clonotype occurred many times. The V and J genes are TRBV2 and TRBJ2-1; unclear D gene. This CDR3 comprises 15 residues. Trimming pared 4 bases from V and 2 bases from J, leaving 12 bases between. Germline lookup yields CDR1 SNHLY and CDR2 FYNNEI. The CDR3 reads CASSAARDAYNEQFF. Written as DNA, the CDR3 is TGTGCCAGCAGTGCCGCAAGAGACGCCTACAATGAGCAGTTCTTC.

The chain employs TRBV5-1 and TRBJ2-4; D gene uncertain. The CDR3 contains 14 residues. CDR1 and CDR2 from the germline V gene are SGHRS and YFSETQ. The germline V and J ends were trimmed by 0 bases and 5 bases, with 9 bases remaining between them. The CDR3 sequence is CASSLGTRQNIQYF. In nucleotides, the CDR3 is TGCGCCAGCAGCTTGGGTACACGGCAAAACATTCAGTACTTC.

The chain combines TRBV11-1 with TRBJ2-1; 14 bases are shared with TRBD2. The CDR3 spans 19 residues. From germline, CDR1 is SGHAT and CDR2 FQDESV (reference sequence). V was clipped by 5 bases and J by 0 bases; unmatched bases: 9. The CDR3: CASSPSGLAGASSYNEQFF. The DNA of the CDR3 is TGTGCCAGCAGCCCCTCGGGACTAGCGGGAGCCAGCTCCTACAATGAGCAGTTCTTC.

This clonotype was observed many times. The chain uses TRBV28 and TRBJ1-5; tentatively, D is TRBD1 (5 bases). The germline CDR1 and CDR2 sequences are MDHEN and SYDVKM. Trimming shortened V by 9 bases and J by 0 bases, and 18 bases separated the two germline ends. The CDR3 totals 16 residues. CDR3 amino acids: CASTTGTEYSNQPQHF. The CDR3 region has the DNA TGTGCCAGTACCACCGGGACGGAGTATAGCAATCAGCCCCAGCATTTT.